The rows below give T cell receptor beta chains drawn from one sample of a study of glioma-infiltrating T cells. TCRdb reprocessed the multiplex PCR reads via MiXCR and lists one record per CDR3 protein. Of approximately 88,000 distinct CDR3 sequences listed, under 30% are singletons. Sequenced material: glioma tissue, nonneoplastic brain tissue, or PBMCs (not recorded which). The receptors come from a human donor with low-grade glioma or glioblastoma, undergoing nonglioma brain surgery, or in good health (not recorded which). The CDR3 runs from the conserved cysteine through the conserved F or W. Each record gives: V gene, J gene, clone size, D gene, CDR3 protein, CDR3 DNA. The D gene is left open where the match is weak. Some rows have no size entry. The others give once, few or many, or a class for an expanded clone.

v_gene: TRBV7-6
j_gene: TRBJ2-2
abundance: .
d_gene: TRBD1
CDR3aa: CASSSGQPTGELFF
CDR3nt: TGTGCCAGCAGCTCGGGACAGCCCACCGGGGAGCTGTTTTTT

v_gene: TRBV20-1
j_gene: TRBJ2-5
abundance: many
d_gene: TRBD1
CDR3aa: CSASRDRGRQTQYF
CDR3nt: TGCAGTGCTAGTCGGGACAGGGGGCGGCAGACCCAGTACTTC

v_gene: TRBV6-1
j_gene: TRBJ2-1
abundance: many
d_gene: .
CDR3aa: CASNKPSSYNEQFF
CDR3nt: TGTGCCAGCAACAAACCCAGCTCCTACAATGAGCAGTTCTTC

v_gene: TRBV20-1
j_gene: TRBJ1-5
abundance: many
d_gene: .
CDR3aa: CSAGLGTTFGSNQPQHF
CDR3nt: TGCAGTGCGGGCCTTGGGACTACTTTTGGCAGCAATCAGCCCCAGCATTTT

v_gene: TRBV12-2
j_gene: TRBJ2-2
abundance: few
d_gene: .
CDR3aa: CASRSRQGENTGELFF
CDR3nt: TGTGCAAGTCGCTCCAGACAGGGAGAGAACACCGGGGAGCTGTTTTTT

v_gene: TRBV5-1
j_gene: TRBJ1-6
abundance: many
d_gene: TRBD1
CDR3aa: CASSLKGQGPNSPLHF
CDR3nt: TGCGCCAGCAGCTTGAAGGGACAGGGCCCTAATTCACCCCTCCACTTT

v_gene: TRBV5-4
j_gene: TRBJ1-1
abundance: .
d_gene: TRBD1
CDR3aa: CASTWDSRTEAFF
CDR3nt: TGTGCCAGCACCTGGGACAGCCGCACTGAAGCTTTCTTT

v_gene: TRBV27
j_gene: TRBJ2-3
abundance: many
d_gene: .
CDR3aa: CASSVDPITDTQYF
CDR3nt: TGTGCCAGCAGCGTAGACCCAATAACAGATACGCAGTATTTT

v_gene: TRBV4-2
j_gene: TRBJ2-5
abundance: .
d_gene: TRBD2
CDR3aa: CASSQGLAGGYQETQYF
CDR3nt: TGTGCCAGCAGCCAAGGACTAGCGGGAGGCTACCAAGAGACCCAGTACTTC

v_gene: TRBV5-1
j_gene: TRBJ2-1
abundance: once
d_gene: .
CDR3aa: CASTPSGLTYGYEQFF
CDR3nt: TGCGCCAGCACACCATCCGGACTAACTTACGGATATGAGCAGTTCTTC

v_gene: TRBV16
j_gene: TRBJ1-5
abundance: many
d_gene: .
CDR3aa: CASSLDRAQPQHF
CDR3nt: TGTGCCAGCAGCCTGGACCGTGCCCAGCCCCAGCATTTT

v_gene: TRBV20-1
j_gene: TRBJ2-5
abundance: many
d_gene: TRBD1
CDR3aa: CSAPRQGAEETQYF
CDR3nt: TGCAGTGCGCCGAGACAGGGGGCCGAAGAGACCCAGTACTTC

v_gene: TRBV20-1
j_gene: TRBJ1-1
abundance: many
d_gene: TRBD1
CDR3aa: CSAWTGRLAFF
CDR3nt: TGCAGTGCCTGGACAGGGCGGTTGGCTTTCTTT

v_gene: TRBV2
j_gene: TRBJ2-5
abundance: many
d_gene: TRBD2
CDR3aa: CASSGGLAEETQYF
CDR3nt: TGTGCCAGCAGTGGAGGTCTAGCGGAAGAGACCCAGTACTTC

v_gene: TRBV29-1
j_gene: TRBJ1-1
abundance: .
d_gene: .
CDR3aa: CSGGHTEAFF
CDR3nt: TGCAGCGGCGGACACACTGAAGCTTTCTTT

v_gene: TRBV27
j_gene: TRBJ2-3
abundance: many
d_gene: TRBD2
CDR3aa: CASSGIRADTQYF
CDR3nt: TGTGCCAGTAGCGGGATAAGGGCAGATACGCAGTATTTT

v_gene: TRBV7-9
j_gene: TRBJ2-7
abundance: .
d_gene: TRBD2
CDR3aa: CASSPAGTSGYEQYF
CDR3nt: TGTGCCAGCAGCCCAGCCGGGACTAGCGGCTACGAGCAGTACTTC

v_gene: TRBV7-2
j_gene: TRBJ2-1
abundance: many
d_gene: TRBD2
CDR3aa: CASSLGLREGLYNEQFF
CDR3nt: TGTGCCAGCAGCCTAGGGCTGCGGGAGGGCCTCTACAATGAGCAGTTCTTC

v_gene: TRBV3-1
j_gene: TRBJ1-6
abundance: many
d_gene: TRBD1
CDR3aa: CASSPSPGTVRIVYNSPLHF
CDR3nt: TGTGCCAGCAGCCCTTCGCCCGGGACAGTGAGGATTGTCTATAATTCACCCCTCCACTTT

v_gene: TRBV20-1
j_gene: TRBJ2-3
abundance: many
d_gene: .
CDR3aa: CSASPGTHSTDTQYF
CDR3nt: TGCAGTGCTAGTCCCGGGACTCACAGCACAGATACGCAGTATTTT

v_gene: TRBV6-1
j_gene: TRBJ2-7
abundance: many
d_gene: .
CDR3aa: CASSDPAYEQYF
CDR3nt: TGTGCCAGCAGTGACCCTGCCTACGAGCAGTACTTC

v_gene: TRBV19
j_gene: TRBJ1-5
abundance: many
d_gene: TRBD1
CDR3aa: CASSLRQGHQPQHF
CDR3nt: TGTGCCAGTAGTCTCAGACAGGGGCATCAGCCCCAGCATTTT

v_gene: TRBV15
j_gene: TRBJ2-2
abundance: many
d_gene: .
CDR3aa: CATSRLNTGELFF
CDR3nt: TGTGCCACCAGCAGACTAAACACCGGGGAGCTGTTTTTT

v_gene: TRBV19
j_gene: TRBJ2-3
abundance: once
d_gene: .
CDR3aa: CASKEGRLPSTDTQYF
CDR3nt: TGTGCCTCAAAAGAGGGCCGTCTACCCTCCACAGATACGCAGTATTTT

v_gene: TRBV12-3/TRBV12-4
j_gene: TRBJ1-5
abundance: many
d_gene: .
CDR3aa: CASSTGFSNQPQHF
CDR3nt: TGTGCCAGCAGCACAGGGTTTAGCAATCAGCCCCAGCATTTT

v_gene: TRBV10-1
j_gene: TRBJ1-4
abundance: few
d_gene: TRBD1
CDR3aa: CAAWDRAAPDEKLFF
CDR3nt: TGCGCCGCTTGGGACAGGGCGGCTCCGGATGAAAAACTGTTTTTT

v_gene: TRBV18
j_gene: TRBJ1-5
abundance: many
d_gene: .
CDR3aa: CASSPPVPTRNQPQHF
CDR3nt: TGTGCCAGCTCACCACCGGTCCCTACCAGAAATCAGCCCCAGCATTTT

v_gene: TRBV18
j_gene: TRBJ2-5
abundance: .
d_gene: TRBD1
CDR3aa: CASSPNPLGQGQETQYF
CDR3nt: TGTGCCAGCTCACCAAATCCCCTAGGACAGGGACAAGAGACCCAGTACTTC

v_gene: TRBV20-1
j_gene: TRBJ2-1
abundance: many
d_gene: TRBD2
CDR3aa: CSAPPVAGGFNNEQFF
CDR3nt: TGCAGTGCTCCCCCAGTAGCGGGAGGGTTTAACAATGAGCAGTTCTTC

v_gene: TRBV2
j_gene: TRBJ2-7
abundance: many
d_gene: .
CDR3aa: CASRRQDLYEQYF
CDR3nt: TGTGCCAGCAGAAGACAGGACCTCTACGAGCAGTACTTC

v_gene: TRBV12-3/TRBV12-4
j_gene: TRBJ2-1
abundance: .
d_gene: TRBD1
CDR3aa: CASSLTGTGGNEQFF
CDR3nt: TGTGCCAGCAGTTTAACCGGGACAGGGGGCAATGAGCAGTTCTTC

v_gene: TRBV4-1
j_gene: TRBJ1-1
abundance: many
d_gene: .
CDR3aa: CASSQEVSLNGDTEAFF
CDR3nt: TGCGCCAGCAGCCAAGAAGTCAGCTTGAACGGGGACACTGAAGCTTTCTTT

v_gene: TRBV6-2/TRBV6-3
j_gene: TRBJ1-3
abundance: .
d_gene: .
CDR3aa: CTSSGTRGSGNTIYF
CDR3nt: TGTACCAGCAGTGGGACCAGGGGTTCTGGAAACACCATATATTTT

v_gene: TRBV9
j_gene: TRBJ1-1
abundance: once
d_gene: .
CDR3aa: CASSVDEGTEAFF
CDR3nt: TGTGCCAGCAGCGTAGATGAGGGGACTGAAGCTTTCTTT

v_gene: TRBV20-1
j_gene: TRBJ2-1
abundance: many
d_gene: .
CDR3aa: CSASTAIEQFF
CDR3nt: TGCAGTGCTAGTACAGCAATTGAGCAGTTCTTC

v_gene: TRBV7-9
j_gene: TRBJ2-7
abundance: .
d_gene: .
CDR3aa: CASSPGEASYEQYF
CDR3nt: TGTGCCAGCAGCCCGGGGGAGGCGTCCTACGAGCAGTACTTC

v_gene: TRBV29-1
j_gene: TRBJ2-3
abundance: few
d_gene: .
CDR3aa: CSVGAGLTSTDTQYF
CDR3nt: TGCAGCGTTGGGGCGGGGCTCACTAGCACAGATACGCAGTATTTT

v_gene: TRBV12-3/TRBV12-4
j_gene: TRBJ1-5
abundance: .
d_gene: .
CDR3aa: CASSSGTSNQPQHF
CDR3nt: TGTGCCAGCAGTTCCGGGACCTCCAATCAGCCCCAGCATTTT

v_gene: TRBV10-1
j_gene: TRBJ1-2
abundance: many
d_gene: .
CDR3aa: CASSDMTNYGYTF
CDR3nt: TGCGCCAGCAGTGATATGACAAACTATGGCTACACCTTC

v_gene: TRBV19
j_gene: TRBJ2-3
abundance: .
d_gene: TRBD2
CDR3aa: CASSIDPGRGGQDTQYF
CDR3nt: TGTGCCAGTAGTATAGATCCGGGGCGGGGGGGCCAAGATACGCAGTATTTT

v_gene: TRBV6-1
j_gene: TRBJ2-7
abundance: few
d_gene: TRBD1
CDR3aa: CASNSLDRWHEQYF
CDR3nt: TGTGCCAGCAACTCCTTGGACAGGTGGCACGAGCAGTACTTC

v_gene: TRBV14
j_gene: TRBJ2-7
abundance: many
d_gene: .
CDR3aa: CASSRTTLSYEQYF
CDR3nt: TGTGCCAGCAGCCGTACGACTCTATCCTACGAGCAGTACTTC

v_gene: TRBV20-1
j_gene: TRBJ2-1
abundance: many
d_gene: TRBD1
CDR3aa: CSARSPGTGGHEQFF
CDR3nt: TGCAGTGCTAGAAGCCCCGGGACAGGGGGCCATGAGCAGTTCTTC

v_gene: TRBV20-1
j_gene: TRBJ2-5
abundance: .
d_gene: TRBD2
CDR3aa: CSASMGGAAFQETQYF
CDR3nt: TGCAGTGCTAGTATGGGAGGGGCAGCGTTCCAAGAGACCCAGTACTTC

v_gene: TRBV29-1
j_gene: TRBJ2-7
abundance: .
d_gene: TRBD1
CDR3aa: CSVDRGNRFYEQYF
CDR3nt: TGCAGCGTTGACAGGGGGAATCGGTTCTACGAGCAGTACTTC

v_gene: TRBV5-1
j_gene: TRBJ1-2
abundance: few
d_gene: .
CDR3aa: CASSTTQGMVYGYTF
CDR3nt: TGCGCCAGCAGCACAACACAGGGAATGGTCTATGGCTACACCTTC

v_gene: TRBV27
j_gene: TRBJ1-2
abundance: .
d_gene: .
CDR3aa: CASKGTGGYYGYTF
CDR3nt: TGTGCCAGCAAGGGAACGGGAGGATACTATGGCTACACCTTC

v_gene: TRBV2
j_gene: TRBJ2-5
abundance: many
d_gene: TRBD1
CDR3aa: CASGVDRGPQETQYF
CDR3nt: TGTGCCAGCGGTGTGGATAGGGGGCCACAAGAGACCCAGTACTTC

v_gene: TRBV11-2
j_gene: TRBJ1-1
abundance: many
d_gene: .
CDR3aa: CASSSSGRQNTEAFF
CDR3nt: TGTGCCAGCAGCTCGTCTGGGCGACAGAACACTGAAGCTTTCTTT

v_gene: TRBV3-1
j_gene: TRBJ1-2
abundance: many
d_gene: .
CDR3aa: CASSPTRGESYTF
CDR3nt: TGTGCCAGCAGCCCCACACGGGGGGAGAGCTACACCTTC

v_gene: TRBV19
j_gene: TRBJ1-5
abundance: many
d_gene: .
CDR3aa: CASGNRDQPQHF
CDR3nt: TGTGCCAGTGGGAACAGGGACCAGCCCCAGCATTTT

v_gene: TRBV3-1
j_gene: TRBJ2-3
abundance: few
d_gene: .
CDR3aa: CASSHRGAGTDTQYF
CDR3nt: TGTGCCAGCAGCCACCGGGGGGCGGGCACAGATACGCAGTATTTT

v_gene: TRBV20-1
j_gene: TRBJ2-7
abundance: many
d_gene: .
CDR3aa: CSATDDRVYEQYF
CDR3nt: TGCAGTGCTACTGATGACAGAGTCTACGAGCAGTACTTC

v_gene: TRBV6-1
j_gene: TRBJ1-2
abundance: many
d_gene: TRBD1
CDR3aa: CASRQGAGGYTF
CDR3nt: TGTGCCAGCAGACAGGGGGCTGGCGGCTACACCTTC

v_gene: TRBV10-3
j_gene: TRBJ1-6
abundance: many
d_gene: .
CDR3aa: CAISENGEGDSPLHF
CDR3nt: TGTGCCATCAGTGAGAACGGGGAAGGAGATTCACCCCTCCACTTT